The present entry profiles one T cell receptor (beta chain) with its context. The antigen is undetermined. These data originate in a study of cytomegalovirus exposure and HLA in healthy donors. Turning to the study itself: For the approximately 410 genotyped donors, 75% to 90% fell within the Caucasian-associated ancestry cluster.

Study observations and caveats: As a later analysis revealed, the rate of TCR association differed by HLA locus, with DRB1 most and HLA-C fewest. Researchers catalogued 160 or so TCR beta chains as cytomegalovirus-associated. An analysis done earlier found most TCR beta V segments productive about 87% or about 30% of the time.

Both 60 Vbeta primers and 13 Jbeta primers went into the PCR. Produced via immunoSEQ multiplex PCR; TCRdb's table is partial and in-frame only. The table lists about 99,000 clones, around three quarters of them singletons. The source material was PBMCs. The source is a man aged 45-65 years in good health and CMV-seropositive.

The CDR3 coding sequence is TGTGCCAGCAGCACCGGGACTCGTCATGAGCAGTTCTTC. This sequence encodes CASSTGTRHEQFF. V usage is TRBV7-2 and J usage is TRBJ2-1; D perhaps matches TRBD2 (6 bases). The length of the CDR3 is 13 residues. The V end was cut by 5 bases, the J end by 8 bases, with 13 bases between. Germline V gene data show CDR1 as SGHTA and CDR2 as FQGNSA.